These 2 T cell receptor beta chains share one sample of origin, sequenced in a study of blood T cells in healthy people across ages. The second PCR ran roughly 6 to 11 cycles with a sample-barcoded 5' primer and J-beta primers. Each CDR3 protein gets one entry after TCRdb re-called the 5' RACE reads with MiXCR. The sample has under 2 million distinct CDR3 sequences, roughly 32% seen once. Sequencing input: blood. The receptors stem from a woman between 25 and 40 years old in good health.

This rearrangement joins TRBV12-3 or TRBV12-4 to TRBJ2-1, with 10 bases fitting TRBD2. After removal of 4 bases from V and 2 bases from J, the junction contained 5 bases not matched to a gene. The CDR3 is 16 residues long. CDR3 sequence (DNA): TGTGCCAGCAGTTCCACCGGGACTAGCGCCTACAATGAGCAGTTCTTC. Translated, it gives CASSSTGTSAYNEQFF.

About this clonotype itself: The junction departs from germline at one end; a sequencing error may be responsible. The chain carries TRBV7-9 and TRBJ2-1; TRBD2 is a possible D gene (6 bases). The CDR3 contains 15 residues. Germline V lookup: CDR1 SEHNR, CDR2 FQNEAQ (reference sequence). Here the CDR3 reads CANSLGWGVSDEQFF. DNA of the CDR3: TGTGCCAACAGCTTAGGTTGGGGGGTATCGGATGAGCAGTTCTTC.